The 5 T cell receptor beta chains presented below share a single source sample, sequenced in a study of blood T cell repertoires in COVID-19. Sequencing used immunoSEQ multiplex PCR; TCRdb keeps in-frame clones, though not all of them. This sample yields hundreds of thousands of clones, of which 90% are seen a single time; roughly 2.6% belongs to the top ten. Source material: PBMCs or T cells enriched from blood (not recorded which). The receptors shown here come from a man in his 60s who had recovered from COVID-19.

The chain carries TRBV21-1 and TRBJ2-1; TRBD1 was called by the table and not checked on the DNA. TRBV21-1 is shown as a pseudogene. The CDR3 contains 15 residues. The CDR3 sequence: CASSSDRNSYNEQFF. The CDR3 nucleotides are TGTGCCAGCAGCTCCGACAGGAACTCCTACAATGAGCAGTTCTTC.

The chain uses TRBV19 and TRBJ1-4, with TRBD1 identical over 7 bases. Looked up from germline, CDR1 is LNHDA and CDR2 is SQIVND (reference sequence). J lost 8 bases, V lost 1 base, and 4 bases had no gene match. This CDR3 is built from 14 residues. CDR3 amino acids: CASSIAGQIEKLFF. As DNA, the CDR3 is TGTGCCAGTAGTATAGCGGGACAGATAGAAAAACTGTTTTTT.

The chain joins TRBV20-1 to TRBJ2-1, with unresolved D. The V gene's germline CDR1 is DFQATT and CDR2 SNEGSKA (reference sequence). V was clipped by 3 bases and J by 0 bases, with 9 bases between them. This CDR3 has 14 amino acids. Written as DNA, the CDR3 is TGCAGTGCTAGTAAGATGAGCTCCTACAATGAGCAGTTCTTC. Protein product: CSASKMSSYNEQFF.

V and J are TRBV29-1 and TRBJ2-3, with D tentatively TRBD1 (6 bases). CDR3 length: 14 amino acids. Germline V gene data show CDR1 as SQVTM and CDR2 as ANQGSEA. The ends were cut back, 3 bases at V and 0 bases at J, with 10 bases in the middle. CDR3 sequence: CSVEVRGSTDTQYF. The CDR3 DNA is TGCAGCGTTGAGGTCAGGGGAAGCACAGATACGCAGTATTTT.

The rearrangement uses TRBV11-2 and TRBJ2-1; possibly TRBD2 for D (6 bases). V shed 5 bases and J shed 3 bases, with 17 bases lying between them. CDR3 length: 16 residues. Per germline, CDR1 SGHAT and CDR2 FQNNGV. CDR3 bases: TGTGCCAGCAGCCCCGCAGGAGGCGGGGTCTACAATGAGCAGTTCTTC. It translates to CASSPAGGGVYNEQFF.